This entry lists 24 T cell receptor beta chains sequenced from one sample in a study of a mutant IDH1 vaccine in newly diagnosed glioma. No antigens are known for them. The repertoire was sequenced with immunoSEQ multiplex PCR; TCRdb's copy has only in-frame clones and lacks some. This sample carries some 33,000 clones, about 80% of them seen once, and the ten largest clones take approximately 11%. Time point denoted: week 35, safety follow-up. In the vaccine, a single dose held 300 ug of the mutant IDH1 20-mer peptide, along with topical imiquimod. Material: PBMCs, obtained from a glioma patient whose treatment included an IDH1 peptide vaccine. The origin of the receptors is a middle-aged woman with glioma.

The chain carries TRBV5-1 and TRBJ1-2; TRBD1 aligns across 8 bases. The ends lost 2 bases at V and 6 bases at J; junction bases unmatched: 3. The length of the CDR3 is 13 residues. Germline-derived CDR1 and CDR2 are SGHRS and YFSETQ. In DNA form, the CDR3 reads TGCGCCAGCAGCTTTGGGACAGGTGATGGCTACACCTTC. Translated, it gives CASSFGTGDGYTF. The full variable domain, rest sourced from reference TRBV5-1 and TRBJ1-2, is KAGVTQTPRYLIKTRGQQVTLSCSPISGHRSVSWYQQTPGQGLQFLFEYFSETQRNKGNFPGRFSGRQFSNSRSEMNVSTLELGDSALYLCASSFGTGDGYTFGSGTRLTVV.

The DNA for the CDR3 is TGTGCCAGCAGCCCATTGGACAGTTACAATGAGCAGTTCTTC. Translation: CASSPLDSYNEQFF. The chain has TRBV7-9 and TRBJ2-1, with D tentatively TRBD1 (6 bases). The germline gives CDR1 SEHNR, CDR2 FQNEAQ (reference sequence). The CDR3 consists of 14 residues. Trimming stripped 5 bases from V and 4 bases from J, with 12 bases between.

The chain joins TRBV7-9 to TRBJ1-2; TRBD1 matches 9 bases. The CDR3 loop spans 15 amino acids. CDR1 is SEHNR and CDR2 is FQNEAQ in the germline V gene (reference sequence). The junction had 8 bases not matched to a gene; V was cut back by 7 bases and J by 2 bases. The CDR3 here is CASTPSGTGNYGYTF. The DNA for the CDR3 is TGTGCCAGCACACCCTCCGGGACAGGGAACTATGGCTACACCTTC.

The V and J genes are TRBV30 and TRBJ2-7, with D perhaps assigned TRBD1 or TRBD2 (6 bases each). The CDR3 runs 15 residues. Germline values: CDR1 GTSNPN, CDR2 SVGIG (reference sequence). V was clipped by 8 bases and J by 1 base, with 21 bases between them. The CDR3 DNA reads as TGTGCCGGTTCTCTGAGAGGGGGGCGATCCTACGAGCAGTACTTC. It codes for CAGSLRGGRSYEQYF.

V gene TRBV29-1 combines with J gene TRBJ2-3; 9 bases are shared with TRBD1. Germline loops: CDR1 SQVTM, CDR2 ANQGSEA. The CDR3 loop spans 15 amino acids. The V and J ends lost 0 bases and 6 bases, in that order; junction bases with no gene match: 7. As DNA, the CDR3 is TGCAGCGTTGAAGATCTAAGACAGGGGGGTGATACGCAGTATTTT. Translated, it gives CSVEDLRQGGDTQYF.

V is TRBV4-1 and J is TRBJ2-2; no clear D gene. Germline assignment: CDR1 MGHRA and CDR2 YSYEKL. Trimming cost V 0 bases and J 5 bases, with 7 bases left between them. This CDR3 is 14 amino acids long. In DNA form, the CDR3 reads TGCGCCAGCAGCCAAGATCAGGCTACCGGGGAGCTGTTTTTT. This translates into CASSQDQATGELFF.

The chain has TRBV13 and TRBJ1-5; D ambiguous. The CDR3 is 15 amino acids. Trimming pared 0 bases from V and 0 bases from J, leaving 6 bases between. Germline CDR1 and CDR2: PRHDT and FYEKMQ (reference sequence). This CDR3 reads CASSLGKGSNQPQHF. DNA of the CDR3: TGTGCCAGCAGCTTAGGCAAAGGTAGCAATCAGCCCCAGCATTTT.

With respect to this clone: An end of the junction differs from the germline gene, which may be a read error. The rearrangement links TRBV18 to TRBJ2-7; 10 bases fit TRBD2. Germline CDR1 is KGHSH and CDR2 is LQKENI. The CDR3 spans 14 residues. This CDR3 reads CASSPLAGIHEQYF. The DNA of the CDR3 is TGTGCCAGCTCTCCACTAGCGGGGATCCACGAGCAGTACTTC.

This sequence joins TRBV5-6 and TRBJ1-6, with TRBD1 matching over 9 bases. Germline CDR1 SGHDT, CDR2 YYEEEE. CDR3 size: 16 residues. The V and J ends lost 4 bases and 9 bases, in that order; junction bases with no gene match: 11. Here the CDR3 reads CASSRPGTGIGSPLHF. As DNA, the CDR3 is TGTGCCAGCAGCCGTCCCGGGACAGGGATCGGTTCACCCCTCCACTTT.

This clone was detected only once. The rearrangement links TRBV13 to TRBJ1-2, with 7 bases lining up with TRBD1. J lost 8 bases, V lost 6 bases, and 9 bases had no gene match. From germline, CDR1 is PRHDT and CDR2 FYEKMQ (reference sequence). There are 13 residues in the CDR3. The CDR3 spells CASSSDRTGGYTF. DNA for the CDR3: TGTGCCAGCAGTTCGGACAGGACGGGAGGCTACACCTTC.

This rearrangement joins TRBV7-6 to TRBJ1-5, with D unclear. Germline lookup yields CDR1 SGHVS and CDR2 FNYEAQ. This CDR3 contains 14 residues. Trimming took 5 bases from V and 4 from J, leaving 12 bases between them. DNA for the CDR3: TGTGCCAGCAGCCCTTGGGCTTCGAATCAGCCCCAGCATTTT. Translation gives CASSPWASNQPQHF.

The chain employs TRBV30 and TRBJ2-5; TRBD1 might be the D (6 bases). Germline CDR1 and CDR2: GTSNPN and SVGIG (reference sequence). The CDR3 consists of 13 residues. V dropped 4 bases and J dropped 0 bases, with 9 bases sitting between them. The CDR3 coding sequence is TGTGCCTGGAACTCAGGGGACCAAGAGACCCAGTACTTC. Its protein product is CAWNSGDQETQYF.

The chain couples TRBV7-2 to TRBJ2-7, with D possibly being TRBD1 (6 bases). CDR3 length: 16 amino acids. In germline, CDR1 is SGHTA, CDR2 FQGNSA. Trimming shortened V by 4 bases and J by 3 bases, and 19 bases separated the two germline ends. The CDR3 coding sequence is TGTGCCAGCAGCTCAACCAATCGACAGGCAAGCTACGAGCAGTACTTC. It is translated as CASSSTNRQASYEQYF.

The V and J genes are TRBV18 and TRBJ1-1; 8 bases are shared with TRBD1. V shed 0 bases, J shed 2 bases, and the junction held 2 bases outside the gene matches. The germline V gene has CDR1 KGHSH and CDR2 LQKENI. This CDR3 region has 15 residues. The chain's CDR3 is CASSPPTGVNTEAFF. In DNA, the CDR3 is TGTGCCAGCTCACCACCGACAGGGGTAAACACTGAAGCTTTCTTT.

The V call is TRBV27, the J call TRBJ1-6; tentative D call: TRBD1 (6 bases). V shed 2 bases and J shed 5 bases, with 16 bases lying between them. This CDR3 spans 17 amino acids. Germline V gene sequence: CDR1 MNHEY, CDR2 SMNVEV (reference sequence). CDR3 DNA: TGTGCCAGCAGTTTACTCAGGGGAGAGGGGGATAATTCACCCCTCCACTTT. As protein: CASSLLRGEGDNSPLHF.

V is TRBV10-1 and J is TRBJ2-3; D call uncertain. V lost 0 bases and J 3 bases, leaving 7 bases between the germline ends. This CDR3 contains 14 residues. Looked up from germline, CDR1 is WNHNN and CDR2 is SYGVQD (reference sequence). The CDR3 spells CASSESRSTDTQYF. For the CDR3, the DNA is TGCGCCAGCAGTGAGTCGAGGTCAACAGATACGCAGTATTTT.

This sequence joins TRBV19 and TRBJ1-1; TRBD1 agrees at 8 bases. The CDR3 has 15 amino acids. The ends lost 5 bases at V and 1 base at J; junction bases unmatched: 6. In germline, CDR1 is LNHDA, CDR2 SQIVND (reference sequence). CDR3 amino acids: CASSEPGQANTEAFF. The CDR3 DNA sequence: TGTGCCAGTAGTGAACCGGGACAGGCGAACACTGAAGCTTTCTTT.

This clone was detected a few times. The chain is built from TRBV7-9 and TRBJ1-6, with D uncertain. V was shortened by 5 bases and J by 1 base, with 12 bases between the two germline ends. The CDR3 consists of 16 residues. CDR1 and CDR2 from the germline V gene are SEHNR and FQNEAQ (reference sequence). The CDR3 region has the DNA TGTGCCAGCAGCCGTACTACGGTTTCCTATAATTCACCCCTCCACTTT. Translating gives CASSRTTVSYNSPLHF.

This clone was counted a few times. Written as DNA, the CDR3 is TGTGCCAGCAGCTCTTACATCCAAGAGACCCAGTACTTC. It translates to CASSSYIQETQYF. The rearrangement links TRBV7-2 to TRBJ2-5; D remains unclear. Germline values: CDR1 SGHTA, CDR2 FQGNSA. V was cut by 4 bases and J by 1 base, with 7 bases left in between. The CDR3 runs to 13 residues. Using reference TRBV7-2 and TRBJ2-5 for the parts outside the CDR3, the full variable domain is GAGVSQSPSNKVTEKGKDVELRCDPISGHTALYWYRQSLGQGLEFLIYFQGNSAPDKSGLPSDRFSAERTGGSVSTLTIQRTQQEDSAVYLCASSSYIQETQYFGPGTRLLVL.

The genes are TRBV30 and TRBJ1-2, with D tentatively TRBD1 (5 bases). The CDR3 length is 13 residues. The V and J ends lost 0 bases and 3 bases respectively, with 8 bases between them. Germline V gives CDR1 GTSNPN, CDR2 SVGIG (reference sequence). In DNA, the CDR3 is TGTGCCTGGAGTGTACCAGGGTACTATGGCTACACCTTC. Amino acid sequence: CAWSVPGYYGYTF.

A remark on this clone: This may be a read error: a much more frequent sequence differs by one nucleotide. The chain uses TRBV7-8 and TRBJ1-2; D unresolved. The ends were cut back, 5 bases at V and 2 bases at J, with 9 bases in the middle. This CDR3 is 13 amino acids long. CDR1 is SGHVS and CDR2 is FQNEAQ in the germline V gene. For the CDR3, the DNA is TGTGCCAGCAGCCCGGACCCAAACTATGGCTACACCTTC. This translates into CASSPDPNYGYTF.

The rearrangement joins TRBV29-1 to TRBJ1-3; 7 bases align to TRBD1. From germline, CDR1 is SQVTM and CDR2 ANQGSEA. The CDR3 covers 13 residues. With 4 bases clipped from V and 3 bases from J, the junction kept 3 bases outside the gene matches. CDR3 DNA sequence: TGCAGCGTTGGTCAGGGGGATGGAAACACCATATATTTT. Amino acids: CSVGQGDGNTIYF.

The J gene is TRBJ1-1, the V gene TRBV18, with 7 bases matching TRBD1. CDR3 length equals 15 residues. Per the germline V gene, CDR1 is KGHSH and CDR2 is LQKENI. V lost 2 bases, J lost 1 base, and 4 bases stayed unmatched. CDR3 DNA sequence: TGTGCCAGCTCACCAGGCAGGGGGGCGAACACTGAAGCTTTCTTT. This sequence encodes CASSPGRGANTEAFF.

The V gene is TRBV5-4, the J gene TRBJ1-4; a possible D gene is TRBD1 (5 bases). Deletions cut 1 base from V and 6 bases from J, with 10 bases between. Germline loops: CDR1 SGHNT, CDR2 YYREEE (reference sequence). The CDR3 totals 14 residues. For the CDR3, the DNA is TGTGCCAGCAGCTTGTGGCAGGGCGATGAAAAACTGTTTTTT. Translated, it gives CASSLWQGDEKLFF.